This TCR beta chain was recorded in a study of blood T cell repertoires in COVID-19. Background on the study: The United States, Italy and Spain supplied acute and convalescent COVID-19 samples. PBMCs, B-cell-depleted T cells, or T cells provided the cDNA or gDNA that made up the material.

Assay: immunoSEQ multiplex PCR; the TCRdb copy retains only in-frame clones and omits some. The table records around 130,000 clones, approximately 81% of them present only once. The CDR3 contains 13 residues. V was clipped by 1 base and J by 2 bases, with 5 bases between them. The clonotype was recovered from a man in his fifties or sixties with acute or convalescent COVID-19. This chain uses TRBV12-3 or TRBV12-4 with TRBJ1-1; D not resolved. The sequencing input was peripheral blood. The CDR3 region has the DNA TGTGCCAGCAGTTTAGACAGTAACACTGAAGCTTTCTTT. Protein sequence: CASSLDSNTEAFF.